This T cell receptor (beta chain) was profiled in a study of blood T cells in healthy people across ages. Broader study findings: Estimated diversity that came from one million T cells was considered an underestimate.

A sample-barcoded 5' primer and a J-beta primer mix were used in a second PCR of roughly 6 to 11 cycles. Carrying 12 random nucleotides, a template-switch adaptor labeled each individual cDNA molecule. TCRdb itself ran the 5' RACE reads through MiXCR, one entry per CDR3 protein. The table records about 1 million distinct CDR3 sequences, 35% to 55% of them present only once. This clonotype has at least ten counts. Its antigen is unknown. This CDR3 is 14 amino acids long. V lost 6 bases and J lost 3, with 15 bases in between. Peripheral blood samples of around 9.5 milliliters were drawn from each donor. A minimum of 6 micrograms of total RNA was extracted per sample.

The clonotype was recovered from a woman between 55 and 75 years old in good health. Material: blood. The chain carries TRBV12-3 or TRBV12-4 and TRBJ2-7, with D possibly being TRBD1 (6 bases). CDR3 sequence (DNA): TGTGCCAGCAGGCCAAGGGGGAGCCGCTACGAGCAGTACTTC. Protein sequence: CASRPRGSRYEQYF.